The clone carrying this T cell receptor beta chain was seen a single time. The junction departs from the called germline gene at one end, perhaps through a read error. Using RNA template, CDR3s of TCR alpha and beta were amplified with iRepertoire arm-PCR. Each CDR3 protein gets one entry after TCRdb re-called the multiplex PCR reads with MiXCR. The data contain 400,000 or so distinct CDR3 sequences, about two fifths of them singletons. The entry originates in a study of glioma-infiltrating T cells. There are 11 residues in the CDR3. Germline V gene lookup returns CDR1 MGHDK and CDR2 SYGVNS. Specimen: glioma tissue, nonneoplastic brain tissue, or PBMCs (not recorded which). The source of this sequence is a human donor with low-grade glioma or glioblastoma, undergoing nonglioma brain surgery, or in good health (not recorded which). The gene calls are TRBV25-1 and TRBJ2-7; no reliable D call. CDR3 sequence (DNA): TGTGCCAGCAGTGAGGGTTACGAGAAGTACTTC. Amino acid sequence: CASSEGYEKYF.